The entry below gives a single T cell receptor (beta chain) sequence along with its context. What it recognizes is unknown. This sample was taken from a study of T cell clonotyping in hematopoietic cell transplantation. This table comes from immunoSEQ multiplex PCR, and its TCRdb copy is limited to in-frame clones, with some not included. This sample has about 8,700 clones; approximately 85% occur once, and the top ten carry about 34%. Trimming cost V 5 bases and J 2 bases, with 16 bases left between them. This CDR3 region has 15 residues. Per germline, CDR1 SGHNT and CDR2 YENEEA. Study conclusions and caveats: Pathologically expanded recipient clonotypes increased progressively from day 30 to day 180 as diversity fell.

Recipients were bled about 28 days pretransplant and at posttransplant days 30, 100, 180. This TCR was recovered from a female patient between 30 and 39 years old who had an allogeneic stem cell transplant, so the T cells may come from the graft donor. Some clones in this sample may be carry-over from other donors' samples. Specimen: PBMCs, collected 180 days after allogeneic stem cell transplant. The chain couples TRBV11-3 to TRBJ2-7, with D maybe TRBD2 (6 bases). The CDR3 loop is CASSRPGLLTYEQYF. The CDR3 bases are TGTGCCAGCAGCCGTCCGGGACTTTTAACCTACGAGCAGTACTTC.